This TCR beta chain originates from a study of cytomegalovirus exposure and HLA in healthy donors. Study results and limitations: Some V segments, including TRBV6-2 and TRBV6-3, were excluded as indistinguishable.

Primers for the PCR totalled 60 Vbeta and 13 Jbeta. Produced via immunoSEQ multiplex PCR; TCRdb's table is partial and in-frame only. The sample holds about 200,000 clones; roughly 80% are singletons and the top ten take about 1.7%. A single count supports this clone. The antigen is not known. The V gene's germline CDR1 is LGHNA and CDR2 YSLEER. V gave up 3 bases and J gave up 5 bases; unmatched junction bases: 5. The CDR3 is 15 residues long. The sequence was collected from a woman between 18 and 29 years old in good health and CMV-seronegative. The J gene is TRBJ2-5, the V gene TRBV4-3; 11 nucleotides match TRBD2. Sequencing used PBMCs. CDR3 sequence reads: CASSHGTSGWETQYF. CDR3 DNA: TGCGCCAGCAGCCACGGGACTAGCGGTTGGGAGACCCAGTACTTC.